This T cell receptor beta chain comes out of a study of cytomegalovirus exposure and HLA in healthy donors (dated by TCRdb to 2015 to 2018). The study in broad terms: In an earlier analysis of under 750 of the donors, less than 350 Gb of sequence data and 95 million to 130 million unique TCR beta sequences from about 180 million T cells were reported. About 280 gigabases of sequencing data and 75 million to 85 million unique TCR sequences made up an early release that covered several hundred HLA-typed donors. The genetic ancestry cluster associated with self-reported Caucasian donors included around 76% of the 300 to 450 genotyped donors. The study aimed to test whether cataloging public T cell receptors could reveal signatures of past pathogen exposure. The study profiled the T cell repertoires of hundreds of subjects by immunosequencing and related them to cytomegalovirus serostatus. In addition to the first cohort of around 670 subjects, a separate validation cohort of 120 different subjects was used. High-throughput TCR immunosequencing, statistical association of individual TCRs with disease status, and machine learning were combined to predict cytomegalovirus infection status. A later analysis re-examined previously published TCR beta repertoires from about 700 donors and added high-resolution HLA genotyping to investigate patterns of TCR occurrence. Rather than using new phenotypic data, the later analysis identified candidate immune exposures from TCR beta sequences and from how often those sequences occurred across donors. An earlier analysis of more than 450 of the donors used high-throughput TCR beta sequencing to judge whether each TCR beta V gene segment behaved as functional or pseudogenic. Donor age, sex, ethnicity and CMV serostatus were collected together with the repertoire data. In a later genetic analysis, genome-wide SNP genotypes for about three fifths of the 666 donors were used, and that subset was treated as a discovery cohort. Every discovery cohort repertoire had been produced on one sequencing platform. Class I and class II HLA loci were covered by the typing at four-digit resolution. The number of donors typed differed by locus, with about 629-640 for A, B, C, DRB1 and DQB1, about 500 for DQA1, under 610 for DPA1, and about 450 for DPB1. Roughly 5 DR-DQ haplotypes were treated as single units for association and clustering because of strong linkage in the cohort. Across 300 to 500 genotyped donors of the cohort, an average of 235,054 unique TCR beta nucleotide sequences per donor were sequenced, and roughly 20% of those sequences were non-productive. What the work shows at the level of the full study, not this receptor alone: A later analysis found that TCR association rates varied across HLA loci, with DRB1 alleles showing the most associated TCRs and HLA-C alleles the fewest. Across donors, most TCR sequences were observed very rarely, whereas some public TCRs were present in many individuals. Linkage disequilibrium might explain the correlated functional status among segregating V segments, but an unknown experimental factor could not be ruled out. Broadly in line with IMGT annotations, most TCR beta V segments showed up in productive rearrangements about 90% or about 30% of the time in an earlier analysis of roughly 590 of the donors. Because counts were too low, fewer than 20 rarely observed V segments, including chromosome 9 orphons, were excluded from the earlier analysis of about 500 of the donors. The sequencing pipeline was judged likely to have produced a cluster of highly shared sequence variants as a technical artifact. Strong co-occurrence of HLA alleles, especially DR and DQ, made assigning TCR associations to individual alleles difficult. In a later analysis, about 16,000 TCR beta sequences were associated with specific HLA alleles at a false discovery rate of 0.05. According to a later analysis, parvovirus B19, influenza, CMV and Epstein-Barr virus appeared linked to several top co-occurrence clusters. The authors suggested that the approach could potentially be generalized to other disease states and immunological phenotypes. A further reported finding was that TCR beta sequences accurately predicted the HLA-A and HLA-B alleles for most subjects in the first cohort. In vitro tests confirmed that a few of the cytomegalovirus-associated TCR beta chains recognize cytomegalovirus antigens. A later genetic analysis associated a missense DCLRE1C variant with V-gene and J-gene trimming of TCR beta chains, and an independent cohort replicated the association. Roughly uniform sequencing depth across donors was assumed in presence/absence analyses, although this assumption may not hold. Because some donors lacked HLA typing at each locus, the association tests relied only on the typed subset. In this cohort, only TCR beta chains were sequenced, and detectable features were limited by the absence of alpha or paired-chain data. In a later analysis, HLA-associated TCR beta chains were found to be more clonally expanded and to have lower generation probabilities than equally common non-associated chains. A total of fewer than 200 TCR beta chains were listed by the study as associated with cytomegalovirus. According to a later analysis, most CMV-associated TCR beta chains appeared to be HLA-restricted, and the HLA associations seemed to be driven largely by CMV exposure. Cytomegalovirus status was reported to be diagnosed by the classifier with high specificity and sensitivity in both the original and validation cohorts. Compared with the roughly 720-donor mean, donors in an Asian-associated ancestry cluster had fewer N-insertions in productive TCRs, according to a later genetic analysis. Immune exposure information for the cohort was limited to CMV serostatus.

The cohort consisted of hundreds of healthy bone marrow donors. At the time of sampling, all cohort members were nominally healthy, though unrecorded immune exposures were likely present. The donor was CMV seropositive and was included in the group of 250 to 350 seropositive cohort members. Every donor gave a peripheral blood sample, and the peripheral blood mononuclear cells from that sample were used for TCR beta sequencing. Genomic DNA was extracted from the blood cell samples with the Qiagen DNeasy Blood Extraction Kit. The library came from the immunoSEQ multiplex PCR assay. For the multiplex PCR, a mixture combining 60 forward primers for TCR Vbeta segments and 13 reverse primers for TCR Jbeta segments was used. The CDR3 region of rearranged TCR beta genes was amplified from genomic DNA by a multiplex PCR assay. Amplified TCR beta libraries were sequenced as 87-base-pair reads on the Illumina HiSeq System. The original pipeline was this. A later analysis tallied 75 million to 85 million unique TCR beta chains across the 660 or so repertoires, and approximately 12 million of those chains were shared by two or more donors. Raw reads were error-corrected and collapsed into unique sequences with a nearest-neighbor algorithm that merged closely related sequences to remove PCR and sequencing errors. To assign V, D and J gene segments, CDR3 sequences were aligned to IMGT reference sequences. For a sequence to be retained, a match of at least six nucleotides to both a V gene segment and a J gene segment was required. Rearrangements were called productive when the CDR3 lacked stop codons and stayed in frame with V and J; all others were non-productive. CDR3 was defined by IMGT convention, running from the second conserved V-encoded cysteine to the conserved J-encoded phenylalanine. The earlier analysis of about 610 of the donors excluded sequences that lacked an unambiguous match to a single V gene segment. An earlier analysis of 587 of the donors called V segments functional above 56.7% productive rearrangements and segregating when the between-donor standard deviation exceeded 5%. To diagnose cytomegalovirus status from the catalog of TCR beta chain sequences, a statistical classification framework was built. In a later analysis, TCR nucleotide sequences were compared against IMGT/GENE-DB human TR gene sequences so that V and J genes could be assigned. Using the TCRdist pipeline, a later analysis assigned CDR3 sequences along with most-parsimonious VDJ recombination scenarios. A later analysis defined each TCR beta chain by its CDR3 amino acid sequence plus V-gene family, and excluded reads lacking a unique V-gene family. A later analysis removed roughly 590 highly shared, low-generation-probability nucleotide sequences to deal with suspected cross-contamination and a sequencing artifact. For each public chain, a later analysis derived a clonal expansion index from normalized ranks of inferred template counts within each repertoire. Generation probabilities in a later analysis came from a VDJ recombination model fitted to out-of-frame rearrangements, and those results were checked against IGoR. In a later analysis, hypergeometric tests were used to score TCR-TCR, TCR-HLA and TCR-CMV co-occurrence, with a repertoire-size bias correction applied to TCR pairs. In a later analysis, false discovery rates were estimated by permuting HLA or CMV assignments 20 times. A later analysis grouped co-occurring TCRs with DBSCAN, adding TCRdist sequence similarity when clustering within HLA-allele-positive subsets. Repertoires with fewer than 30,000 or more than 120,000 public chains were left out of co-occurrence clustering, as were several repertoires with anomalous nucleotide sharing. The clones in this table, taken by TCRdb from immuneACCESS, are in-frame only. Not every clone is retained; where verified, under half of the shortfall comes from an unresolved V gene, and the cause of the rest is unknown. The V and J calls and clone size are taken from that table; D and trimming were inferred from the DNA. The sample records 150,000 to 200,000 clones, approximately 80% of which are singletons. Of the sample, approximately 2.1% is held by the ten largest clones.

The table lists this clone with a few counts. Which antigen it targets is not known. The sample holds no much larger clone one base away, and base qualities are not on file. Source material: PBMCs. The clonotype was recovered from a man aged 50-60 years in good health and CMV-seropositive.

Here is the DNA: TGTGCCAGCTCACTGTTGACAGGGGGTACCAATCAGCCCCAGCATTTT. Translated, this is CASSLLTGGTNQPQHF. In this chain, TRBV18 is recombined with TRBJ1-5; 9 central nucleotides agree with TRBD1. From the germline V gene, CDR1 is KGHSH and CDR2 is LQKENI. CDR3 length: 16 amino acids, cysteine to phenylalanine. CDR3 DNA only is kept here, 48 bases in frame from base 1. Unmatched junction bases come to 7, with V trimmed by 4 bases and J by 3 bases.